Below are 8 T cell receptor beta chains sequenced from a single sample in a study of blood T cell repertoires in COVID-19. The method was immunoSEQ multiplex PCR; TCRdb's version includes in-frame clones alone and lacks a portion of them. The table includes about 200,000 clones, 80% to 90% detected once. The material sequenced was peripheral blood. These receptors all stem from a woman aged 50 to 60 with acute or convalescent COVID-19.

CDR3 bases: TGTGCCAGTAGGGACAGTTCAGTCTCTGGAAACACCATATATTTT. This encodes CASRDSSVSGNTIYF. The chain recombines TRBV19 with TRBJ1-3; tentative D call: TRBD1 (6 bases). The CDR3 is 15 amino acids. Deletions cut 6 bases from V and 0 bases from J, with 12 bases between. The germline V gene has CDR1 LNHDA and CDR2 SQIVND (reference sequence).

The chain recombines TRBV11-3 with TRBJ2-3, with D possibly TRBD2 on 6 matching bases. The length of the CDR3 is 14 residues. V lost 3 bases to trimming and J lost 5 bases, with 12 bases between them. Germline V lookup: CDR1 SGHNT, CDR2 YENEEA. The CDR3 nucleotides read TGTGCCAGCAGCTTGTGGCGGGGAGAAGATACGCAGTATTTT. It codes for CASSLWRGEDTQYF. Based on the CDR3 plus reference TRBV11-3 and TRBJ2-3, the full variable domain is EAGVVQSPRYKIIEKKQPVAFWCNPISGHNTLYWYLQNLGQGPELLIRYENEEAVDDSQLPKDRFSAERLKGVDSTLKIQPAELGDSAVYLCASSLWRGEDTQYFGPGTRLTVL.

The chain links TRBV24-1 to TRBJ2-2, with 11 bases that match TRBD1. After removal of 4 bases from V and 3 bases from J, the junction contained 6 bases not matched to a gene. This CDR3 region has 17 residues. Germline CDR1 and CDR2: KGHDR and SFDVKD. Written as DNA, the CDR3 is TGTGCCACCAGTGAAAACGGACAGGGGGCGGACACCGGGGAGCTGTTTTTT. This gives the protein CATSENGQGADTGELFF.

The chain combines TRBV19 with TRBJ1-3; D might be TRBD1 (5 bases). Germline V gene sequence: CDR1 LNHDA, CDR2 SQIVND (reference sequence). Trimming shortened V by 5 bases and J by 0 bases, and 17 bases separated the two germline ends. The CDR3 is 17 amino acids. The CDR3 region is CASSPRTPFNSGNTIYF. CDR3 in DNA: TGTGCCAGTAGTCCACGGACACCGTTCAACTCTGGAAACACCATATATTTT. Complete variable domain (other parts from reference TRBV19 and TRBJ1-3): DGGITQSPKYLFRKEGQNVTLSCEQNLNHDAMYWYRQDPGQGLRLIYYSQIVNDFQKGDIAEGYSVSREKKESFPLTVTSAQKNPTAFYLCASSPRTPFNSGNTIYFGEGSWLTVV.

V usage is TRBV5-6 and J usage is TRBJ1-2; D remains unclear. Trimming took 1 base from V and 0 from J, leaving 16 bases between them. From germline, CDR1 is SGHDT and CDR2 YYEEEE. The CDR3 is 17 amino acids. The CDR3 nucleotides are TGTGCCAGCAGCTTGACCTTTGCGGCCCTGACTAACTATGGCTACACCTTC. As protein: CASSLTFAALTNYGYTF.

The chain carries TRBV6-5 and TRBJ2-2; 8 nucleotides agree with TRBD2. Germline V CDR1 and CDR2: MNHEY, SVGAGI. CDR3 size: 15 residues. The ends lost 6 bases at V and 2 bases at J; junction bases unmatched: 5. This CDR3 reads CASSAGLVNTGELFF. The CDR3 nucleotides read TGTGCCAGCAGCGCGGGACTAGTCAACACCGGGGAGCTGTTTTTT.

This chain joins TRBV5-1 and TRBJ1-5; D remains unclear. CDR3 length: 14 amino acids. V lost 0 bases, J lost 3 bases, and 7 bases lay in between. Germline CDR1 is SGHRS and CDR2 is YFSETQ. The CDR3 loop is CASSLGGVNQPQHF. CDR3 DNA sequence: TGCGCCAGCAGCTTGGGCGGAGTCAATCAGCCCCAGCATTTT.

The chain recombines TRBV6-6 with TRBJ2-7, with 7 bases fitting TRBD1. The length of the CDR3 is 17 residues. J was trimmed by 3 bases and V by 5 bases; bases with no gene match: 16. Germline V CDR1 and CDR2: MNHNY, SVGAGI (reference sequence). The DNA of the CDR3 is TGTGCCAGCAGTCTGGGGACAGATCCCCGTCCCCTCTACGAGCAGTACTTC. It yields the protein CASSLGTDPRPLYEQYF.